The entry below describes one TCR beta chain. The source of the sample is a study of T cell changes during pregnancy in multiple sclerosis. There are 16 residues in the CDR3. The V gene's germline CDR1 is MNHNS and CDR2 SASEGT. V was pared by 0 bases and J by 1 base, with 3 bases of the junction left unmatched. The table came from immunoSEQ multiplex PCR; TCRdb's copy has only in-frame clones and leaves some out. The table records under 75,000 clones, around 90% of them present only once. This receptor was identified in a female donor with multiple sclerosis, enrolled in a pregnancy study. Here the sequenced sample was peripheral blood, taken in the first trimester of pregnancy. The rearrangement links TRBV6-1 to TRBJ1-2, with 9 positions matching TRBD1. This chain's CDR3 is CASSEAWGQGNYGYTF. The CDR3 DNA reads TGTGCCAGCAGTGAAGCGTGGGGACAGGGTAACTATGGCTACACCTTC.